This T cell receptor beta chain comes out of a study of Graves' ophthalmopathy and Graves' hyperthyroidism. General observations from the study: The authors also found most expanded thyroid clonotypes above 0.001 frequency in blood.

Investigators amplified TCR beta CDR3 regions from RNA transcripts. A first-round RT-PCR used HTBI primers, followed by a second-round multiplex PCR. One entry per CDR3 protein, called by TCRdb with MiXCR from the multiplex PCR reads. This table holds approximately 540,000 distinct CDR3 sequences, about two fifths found once. There are many counts of this clonotype. Its specificity is not known. V was shortened by 3 bases and J by 2 bases, with 11 bases between the two germline ends. CDR1 PRHDT and CDR2 FYEKMQ come from the germline V gene (reference sequence). The CDR3 covers 14 residues. Hyperthyroidism patients had new diagnoses, durations under 2 months, and ages of 18 to 65. Among the exclusions were patients with other autoimmune diseases, uncontrolled infections, pregnancy or lactation.

The sample was peripheral blood or thyroid tissue (not recorded which). This chain joins TRBV13 and TRBJ2-7, with no clear D. The sequence was obtained from an adult man with Graves' hyperthyroidism. The CDR3 protein is CASSFGPVPYEQYF. The CDR3 DNA sequence: TGTGCCAGCAGCTTTGGACCCGTTCCCTACGAGCAGTACTTC.